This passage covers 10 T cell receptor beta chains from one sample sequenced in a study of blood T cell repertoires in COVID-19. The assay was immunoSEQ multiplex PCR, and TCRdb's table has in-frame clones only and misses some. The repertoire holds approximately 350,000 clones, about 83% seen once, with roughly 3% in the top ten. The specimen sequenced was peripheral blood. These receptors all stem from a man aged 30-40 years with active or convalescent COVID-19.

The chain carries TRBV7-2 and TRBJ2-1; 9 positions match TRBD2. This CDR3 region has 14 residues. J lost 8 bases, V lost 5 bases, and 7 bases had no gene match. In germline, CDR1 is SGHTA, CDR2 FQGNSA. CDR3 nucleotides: TGTGCCAGCAGCCCGACTAGCGGCCCCTATGAGCAGTTCTTC. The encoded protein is CASSPTSGPYEQFF.

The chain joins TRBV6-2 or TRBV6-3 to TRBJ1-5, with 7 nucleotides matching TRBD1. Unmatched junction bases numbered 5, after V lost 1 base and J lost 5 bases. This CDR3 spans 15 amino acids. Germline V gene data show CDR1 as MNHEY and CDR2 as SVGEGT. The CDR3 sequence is CASSYFDRDDQPQHF. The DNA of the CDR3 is TGTGCCAGCAGTTACTTCGACAGGGACGATCAGCCCCAGCATTTT.

CDR3 loop: CASSFTGIETEAFF. The DNA of the CDR3 is TGTGCCAGCAGCTTCACAGGAATTGAAACTGAAGCTTTCTTT. The chain recombines TRBV11-2 with TRBJ1-1, with D possibly TRBD1 on 5 matching bases. The length of the CDR3 is 14 residues. With 3 bases removed from V and 5 bases from J, the gap between germline ends came to 13 bases. Germline CDR1 is SGHAT and CDR2 is FQNNGV.

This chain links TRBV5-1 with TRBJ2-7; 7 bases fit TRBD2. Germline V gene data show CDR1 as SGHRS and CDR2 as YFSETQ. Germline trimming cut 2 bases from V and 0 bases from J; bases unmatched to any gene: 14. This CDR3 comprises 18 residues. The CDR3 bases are TGCGCCAGCAGCTTCAAGGGTAGCGGGTTCTCAACCTCCTACGAGCAGTACTTC. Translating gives CASSFKGSGFSTSYEQYF.

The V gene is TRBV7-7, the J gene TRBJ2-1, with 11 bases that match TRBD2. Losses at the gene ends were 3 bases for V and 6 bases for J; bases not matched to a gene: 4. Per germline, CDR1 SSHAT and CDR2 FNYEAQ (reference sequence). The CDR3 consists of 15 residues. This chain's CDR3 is CASSLGLAALNEQFF. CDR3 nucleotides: TGTGCCAGCAGCTTGGGACTAGCGGCTCTCAATGAGCAGTTCTTC.

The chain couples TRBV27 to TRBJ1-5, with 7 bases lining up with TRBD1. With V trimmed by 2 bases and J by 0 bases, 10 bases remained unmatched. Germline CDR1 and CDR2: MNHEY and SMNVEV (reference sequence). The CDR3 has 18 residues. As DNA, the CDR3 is TGTGCCAGCAGTTTAAAGTCGGTCAGGGGGTTTAGCAATCAGCCCCAGCATTTT. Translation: CASSLKSVRGFSNQPQHF.

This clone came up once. The CDR3 nucleotides read TGTGCCAGCAGTGATGGGCCCCCCGAGCAGTACTTC. Its protein is CASSDGPPEQYF. The chain links TRBV3-1 (or the pseudogene TRBV3-2) to TRBJ2-7; D not resolved. Trimming left V 6 bases short and J 6 bases short, with 12 bases between. The CDR3 sequence is 12 residues long. CDR1 is LGHDT, CDR2 YNNKEL, per germline (reference sequence).

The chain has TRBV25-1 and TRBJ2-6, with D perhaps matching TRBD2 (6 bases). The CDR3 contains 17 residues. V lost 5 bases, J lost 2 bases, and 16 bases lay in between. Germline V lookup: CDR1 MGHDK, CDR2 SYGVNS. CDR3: CASSSPGLAAGANVLTF. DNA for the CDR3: TGTGCCAGCAGTTCCCCGGGACTGGCAGCTGGGGCCAACGTCCTGACTTTC.

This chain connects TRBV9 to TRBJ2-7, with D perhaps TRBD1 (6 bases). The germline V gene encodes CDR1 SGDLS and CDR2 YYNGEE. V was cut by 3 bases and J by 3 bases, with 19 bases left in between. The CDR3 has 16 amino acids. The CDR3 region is CASSANPRDNNYEQYF. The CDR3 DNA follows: TGTGCCAGCAGCGCCAACCCCCGGGACAACAACTACGAGCAGTACTTC.

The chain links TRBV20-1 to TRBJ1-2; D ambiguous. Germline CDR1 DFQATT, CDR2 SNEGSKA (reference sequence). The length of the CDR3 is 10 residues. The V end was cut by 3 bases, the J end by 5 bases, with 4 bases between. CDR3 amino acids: CSASYYGYTF. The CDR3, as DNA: TGCAGTGCTAGCTATTATGGCTACACCTTC.